In this sample, the clone carrying this TCR beta chain turned up once. The sample comes from a study of shared clonotypes between healthy human individuals. CDR3 length: 19 amino acids. The germline V gene encodes CDR1 SNHLY and CDR2 FYNNEI. V lost 3 bases to trimming and J lost 8 bases; unmatched junction nucleotides: 20. CD45RO negativity and positive selection for CCR7 defined naive CD8 cells, a population that excluded terminally differentiated effector memory CD45RA+ cells. Clones were sequenced by immunoSEQ multiplex PCR, and TCRdb holds only the in-frame ones, with some missing. This sample yields about 2.1 million clones, of which 80% to 95% are seen a single time; more than 1.5% belongs to the top ten.

Sequencing input: naive CD8+ T cells from PBMCs. The chain uses TRBV2 and TRBJ2-1; 9 nucleotides align to TRBD2. This clonotype was sampled from a man between 18 and 35 years old in good health. Some clones in this sample may be carry-over from other donors' samples. Here the CDR3 DNA reads TGTGCCAGCAGTGAGAGGGCAGGGTTCACTAGCGGGTTTCATTATGAGCAGTTCTTC. Encoded protein: CASSERAGFTSGFHYEQFF.